These 23 T cell receptor beta chains share one sample of origin, sequenced in a study of lung T cells in sarcoidosis with Löfgren's syndrome (dated by TCRdb to about 2017). For sequencing, an Illumina MiSeq was employed. In-frame beta chains were kept once TCRdb had trimmed the public reads at Q25 with fastp and called clones with MiXCR. Every distinct CDR3 protein forms one entry, paired with its most common genes and DNA. The sample table holds 58,000 or so distinct CDR3 sequences, of which approximately 21% were seen once. Jointly, the top ten make up under 3% of the sample. The material sequenced was CD4+ T cells from PBMCs. The receptors derive from a human donor with sarcoidosis (Löfgren's syndrome or another form), or a control subject (not recorded which).

In its sample, this clonotype was seen many times. This chain joins TRBV7-2 and TRBJ1-1, with no clear D. The CDR3 runs to 13 residues. V lost 1 base and J 4 bases, leaving 7 bases between the germline ends. Germline CDR1 and CDR2: SGHTA and FQGNSA. The CDR3 nucleotides read TGTGCCAGCAGCTTAGATGTGGCCACTGAAGCTTTCTTT. This codes for CASSLDVATEAFF.

The J gene is TRBJ2-1, the V gene TRBV5-5; D possibly corresponds to TRBD2 (6 bases). V shed 2 bases and J shed 3 bases, with 15 bases lying between them. Germline lookup yields CDR1 SGHKS and CDR2 YYEKEE (reference sequence). CDR3 length equals 16 residues. This CDR3 is CASSLGGVLFYNEQFF. CDR3 DNA: TGTGCCAGCAGCTTAGGAGGGGTTCTATTCTACAATGAGCAGTTCTTC.

The J gene is TRBJ2-3, the V gene TRBV7-2; D gene ambiguous. The germline V and J ends were trimmed by 5 bases and 8 bases, with 11 bases remaining between them. This CDR3 is built from 12 residues. Germline values: CDR1 SGHTA, CDR2 FQGNSA. The CDR3 spells CASSPKSGTQYF. The CDR3 DNA reads as TGTGCCAGCAGCCCCAAGTCTGGTACGCAGTATTTT.

By share of the sample, this clonotype is medium-sized. The CDR3 DNA is TGTGCCAGCAGTGATGCGGGGGGAAATCAGCCCCAGCATTTT. Translated: CASSDAGGNQPQHF. This chain uses TRBV6-1 with TRBJ1-5, with a weak D call TRBD1 (5 bases). Trimming took 3 bases from V and 4 from J, leaving 10 bases between them. The germline V gene has CDR1 MNHNS and CDR2 SASEGT. This CDR3 has 14 residues.

This clonotype was found many times. This rearrangement joins TRBV12-3 or TRBV12-4 to TRBJ1-1, with D uncertain. V was shortened by 8 bases and J by 0 bases, with 13 bases between the two germline ends. This CDR3 is built from 14 residues. The CDR3, as DNA: TGTGCCAGCGGGAGAGCGCAGATGAACACTGAAGCTTTCTTT. This translates into CASGRAQMNTEAFF.

The chain uses TRBV14 and TRBJ1-2; the D gene is possibly TRBD1 (5 bases). CDR1 is SGHDN and CDR2 is FVKESK in the germline V gene. This CDR3 is 13 amino acids long. Trimming took off 4 bases at V and 6 bases at J, with 12 bases between the two ends. CDR3 in amino acids: CASSPLRGHGYTF. The CDR3 nucleotides are TGTGCCAGCAGCCCCTTAAGGGGCCATGGCTACACCTTC.

This clonotype was seen ten or more times. The chain links TRBV7-2 to TRBJ2-3; D may be TRBD1 (6 bases). Germline assignment: CDR1 SGHTA and CDR2 FQGNSA. Deletions cut 1 base from V and 4 bases from J, with 12 bases between. This CDR3 has 15 residues. CDR3 protein: CASSLDGQGSDTQYF. CDR3 DNA: TGTGCCAGCAGCTTAGATGGGCAGGGGTCAGATACGCAGTATTTT.

The V gene is TRBV9, the J gene TRBJ2-3; 9 positions match TRBD2. After removal of 3 bases from V and 1 base from J, the junction contained 3 bases not matched to a gene. The germline CDR1 and CDR2 sequences are SGDLS and YYNGEE. The CDR3 spans 15 residues. Written as DNA, the CDR3 is TGTGCCAGCAGCGCACGACTAGCGGGCACAGATACGCAGTATTTT. This translates into CASSARLAGTDTQYF. The whole variable domain, remainder taken from reference TRBV9 and TRBJ2-3, is DSGVTQTPKHLITATGQRVTLRCSPRSGDLSVYWYQQSLDQGLQFLIQYYNGEERAKGNILERFSAQQFPDLHSELNLSSLELGDSALYFCASSARLAGTDTQYFGPGTRLTVL.

As to this clonotype: This could be a read error, since a much larger clone is one nucleotide away. This chain joins TRBV20-1 and TRBJ2-2, with 10 bases identical to TRBD1. Germline V gives CDR1 DFQATT, CDR2 SNEGSKA (reference sequence). The CDR3 length is 15 residues. The CDR3: CSTSQTGTGAGELFF. CDR3 DNA sequence: TGCAGTACTAGCCAAACCGGGACAGGGGCCGGGGAGCTGTTTTTT.

The gene calls are TRBV4-1 and TRBJ2-1; no clear D. Germline V gene data show CDR1 as MGHRA and CDR2 as YSYEKL. V dropped 0 bases and J dropped 8 bases, with 11 bases sitting between them. The CDR3 has 14 residues. The chain's CDR3 is CASSQEISGYEQFF. CDR3 DNA sequence: TGCGCCAGCAGCCAAGAAATCTCCGGCTATGAGCAGTTCTTC.

This clonotype has at least ten counts. V gene TRBV20-1 combines with J gene TRBJ2-2; D call uncertain. The CDR3 totals 14 residues. V was trimmed by 0 bases and J by 1 base, leaving 6 bases between them. Germline lookup yields CDR1 DFQATT and CDR2 SNEGSKA (reference sequence). This chain's CDR3 is CSARDRGNTGELFF. The CDR3 DNA follows: TGCAGTGCTAGAGATCGAGGGAACACCGGGGAGCTGTTTTTT.

Regarding this clonotype: This may be a read error: a much more frequent sequence differs by one nucleotide. The chain recombines TRBV7-2 with TRBJ2-1; D gene unclear. The CDR3 has 13 amino acids. Between the trimmed V and J ends, which lost 3 bases and 7 bases, there was a span of 10 bases. CDR1 and CDR2 (germline): SGHTA, FQGNSA. The CDR3, as DNA: TGTGCCAGCAGCTTGACCCCCGTGAATGAGCAGTTCTTC. Its translation: CASSLTPVNEQFF.

This clonotype came up many times. This chain connects TRBV7-2 to TRBJ2-3; 14 nucleotides line up with TRBD2. The CDR3 is 16 amino acids. Germline values: CDR1 SGHTA, CDR2 FQGNSA. V was pared by 4 bases and J by 6 bases, with 6 bases of the junction left unmatched. The CDR3 bases are TGTGCCAGCAGCTCGGGACTAGCGGGAGTGGCGGATACGCAGTATTTT. It translates to CASSSGLAGVADTQYF.

This clonotype was counted ten times or more. The chain carries TRBV20-1 and TRBJ2-7; D remains unclear. Germline CDR1 DFQATT, CDR2 SNEGSKA (reference sequence). Trimming cost V 1 base and J 4 bases, with 11 bases left between them. CDR3 length: 13 residues. The CDR3 loop reads CSARGGMGYEQYV. CDR3 nucleotide sequence: TGCAGTGCTAGAGGGGGAATGGGATACGAGCAGTACGTC.

For this clonotype: Here the CDR3 omits its conserved ending phenylalanine or tryptophan, so a read error is the likely source. The DNA of the CDR3 is TGTGCCAGCAGTGGAGGACAGCTGACCTACAATGAGCAGTTCTCC. Residues: CASSGGQLTYNEQFS. J is TRBJ2-1 and V is TRBV12-3 or TRBV12-4, with D perhaps TRBD1 (6 bases). This CDR3 has 15 amino acids. V was cut by 5 bases and J by 2 bases, with 13 bases left in between.

In its sample, this clonotype was seen many times. The chain has TRBV25-1 and TRBJ1-3; no reliable D call. CDR3 length: 13 amino acids. The germline CDR1 and CDR2 sequences are MGHDK and SYGVNS. V dropped 4 bases and J dropped 0 bases, with 4 bases sitting between them. CDR3 sequence: CASSAPSGNTIYF. CDR3 bases: TGTGCCAGCAGTGCCCCCTCTGGAAACACCATATATTTT.

In this sample, this clonotype turned up many times. V usage is TRBV15 and J usage is TRBJ2-5; D may correspond to TRBD1 or TRBD2 (5 bases each). This CDR3 is 14 amino acids long. Germline CDR1 and CDR2: LNHNV and YYDKDF (reference sequence). With 0 bases removed from V and 3 bases from J, the gap between germline ends came to 8 bases. CDR3 sequence: CATSRDRGEETQYF. The CDR3 coding sequence is TGTGCCACCAGCAGAGATCGAGGGGAAGAGACCCAGTACTTC. Full variable domain (outside the CDR3, taken from reference TRBV15 and TRBJ2-5): DAMVIQNPRYQVTQFGKPVTLSCSQTLNHNVMYWYQQKSSQAPKLLFHYYDKDFNNEADTPDNFQSRRPNTSFCFLDIRSPGLGDTAMYLCATSRDRGEETQYFGPGTRLLVL.

At least ten counts were recorded for this clonotype. The J gene is TRBJ2-1, the V gene TRBV7-2, with a possible D match to TRBD2 (6 bases). The V gene lost 4 bases and the J gene lost 4 bases, with 20 bases spanning the gap. Germline CDR1 SGHTA, CDR2 FQGNSA. There are 17 residues in the CDR3. CDR3 region: CASSSPFGRGAYNEQFF. In nucleotides, the CDR3 is TGTGCCAGCAGCTCCCCCTTCGGGAGAGGTGCGTACAATGAGCAGTTCTTC.

Note on this clonotype: One junction end disagrees with the germline gene, perhaps due to a read error. The V call is TRBV5-1, the J call TRBJ2-5; D uncertain. Germline values: CDR1 SGHRS, CDR2 YFSETQ. CDR3 size: 15 residues. In nucleotides, the CDR3 is TGCGCCGGCAGCTCCTCCGCCCGAAACCAAGAGACCCAGTACTTC. This sequence encodes CAGSSSARNQETQYF.

The table lists this clonotype with many counts. The chain combines TRBV7-2 with TRBJ1-1; D is uncertain. CDR3 length: 13 amino acids. Trimming took off 5 bases at V and 2 bases at J, with 9 bases between the two ends. The germline V gene encodes CDR1 SGHTA and CDR2 FQGNSA. CDR3 coding DNA: TGTGCCAGCAGCCTAGGGTCCAACACTGAAGCTTTCTTT. Translated, it gives CASSLGSNTEAFF.

This clonotype came up once. CDR3: CAISESQWRQWSTEAFF. DNA of the CDR3: TGTGCCATCAGTGAGTCGCAGTGGCGGCAGTGGAGCACTGAAGCTTTCTTT. The chain links TRBV10-3 to TRBJ1-1; D ambiguous. Trimming stripped 0 bases from V and 4 bases from J, with 18 bases between. CDR1 ENHRY and CDR2 SYGVKD come from the germline V gene. The length of the CDR3 is 17 residues.

The chain links TRBV7-9 to TRBJ2-5, with D possibly being TRBD1 or TRBD2 (5 bases each). V dropped 0 bases and J dropped 5 bases, with 10 bases sitting between them. The CDR3 runs 14 residues. The V gene's germline CDR1 is SEHNR and CDR2 FQNEAQ (reference sequence). CDR3 protein: CASSLATWGETQYF. The CDR3 region has the DNA TGTGCCAGCAGCTTAGCTACCTGGGGGGAGACCCAGTACTTC.

The table lists this clonotype with many counts. The chain combines TRBV20-1 with TRBJ1-5, with TRBD1 matching 7 bases. Germline loops: CDR1 DFQATT, CDR2 SNEGSKA (reference sequence). V lost 3 bases, J lost 3 bases, and 5 bases stayed unmatched. The CDR3 is 14 residues long. The CDR3 protein is CSASTTGDNQPQHF. The CDR3 DNA reads as TGCAGTGCTAGCACTACAGGGGACAATCAGCCCCAGCATTTT.